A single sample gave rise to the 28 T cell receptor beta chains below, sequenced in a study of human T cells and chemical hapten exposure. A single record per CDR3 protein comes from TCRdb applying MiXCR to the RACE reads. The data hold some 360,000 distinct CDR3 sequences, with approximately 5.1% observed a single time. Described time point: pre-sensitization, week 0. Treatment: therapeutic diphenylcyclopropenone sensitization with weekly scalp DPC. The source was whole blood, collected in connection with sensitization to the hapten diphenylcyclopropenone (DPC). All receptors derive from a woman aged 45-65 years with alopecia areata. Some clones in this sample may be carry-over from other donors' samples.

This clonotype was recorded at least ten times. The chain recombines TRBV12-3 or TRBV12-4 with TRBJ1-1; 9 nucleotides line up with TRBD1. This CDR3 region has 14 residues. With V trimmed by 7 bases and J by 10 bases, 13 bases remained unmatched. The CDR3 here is CASTSTGTGTGAFF. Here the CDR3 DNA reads TGTGCCAGCACCTCGACCGGGACAGGGACCGGAGCTTTCTTT.

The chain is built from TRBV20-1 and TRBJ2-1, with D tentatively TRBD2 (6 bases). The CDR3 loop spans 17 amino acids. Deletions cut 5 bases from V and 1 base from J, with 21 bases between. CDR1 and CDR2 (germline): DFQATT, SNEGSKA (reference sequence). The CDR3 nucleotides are TGCAGTGCTGGTGCCTTGAAGCCGGGACTTTCCTACAATGAGCAGTTCTTC. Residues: CSAGALKPGLSYNEQFF.

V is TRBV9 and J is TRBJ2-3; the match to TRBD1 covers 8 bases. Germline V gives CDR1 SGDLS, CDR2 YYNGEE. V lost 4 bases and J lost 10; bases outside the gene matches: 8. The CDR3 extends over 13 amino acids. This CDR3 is CASSTYSGGAQYF. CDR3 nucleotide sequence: TGTGCCAGCAGCACCTATTCAGGGGGCGCGCAGTATTTT.

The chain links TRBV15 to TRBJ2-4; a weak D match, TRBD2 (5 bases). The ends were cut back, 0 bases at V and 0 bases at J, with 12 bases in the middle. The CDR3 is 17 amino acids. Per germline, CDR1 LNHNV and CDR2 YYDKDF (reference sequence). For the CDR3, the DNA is TGTGCCACCAGCAGAGATAAGGCGGGCGGAGCCAAAAACATTCAGTACTTC. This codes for CATSRDKAGGAKNIQYF.

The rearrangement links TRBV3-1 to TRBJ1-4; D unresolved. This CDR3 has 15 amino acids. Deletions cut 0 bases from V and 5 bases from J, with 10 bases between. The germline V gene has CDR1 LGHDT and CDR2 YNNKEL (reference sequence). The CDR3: CASSQDDGTNEKLFF. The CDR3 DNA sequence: TGTGCCAGCAGCCAAGATGACGGTACCAATGAAAAACTGTTTTTT.

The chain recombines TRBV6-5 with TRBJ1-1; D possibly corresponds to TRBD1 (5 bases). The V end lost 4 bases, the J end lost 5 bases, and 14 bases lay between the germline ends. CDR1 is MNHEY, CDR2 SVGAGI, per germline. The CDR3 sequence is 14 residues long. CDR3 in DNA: TGTGCCAGCAGTTTCTCGACCGGGGGAACTGAAGCTTTCTTT. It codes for CASSFSTGGTEAFF.

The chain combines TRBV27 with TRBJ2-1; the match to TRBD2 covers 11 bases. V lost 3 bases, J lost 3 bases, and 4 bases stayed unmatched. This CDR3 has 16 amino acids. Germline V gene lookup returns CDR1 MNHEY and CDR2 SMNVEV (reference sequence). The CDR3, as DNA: TGTGCCAGCAGTTTGACTAGCGGGGAGCACTACAATGAGCAGTTCTTC. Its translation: CASSLTSGEHYNEQFF.

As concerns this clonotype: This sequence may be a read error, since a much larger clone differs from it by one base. DNA for the CDR3: TGTGCCAGCAGTTTCCGGACAGGGAATGGCTACACCTTC. It specifies CASSFRTGNGYTF. The V and J genes are TRBV27 and TRBJ1-2, with 8 bases aligning to TRBD1. V dropped 3 bases and J dropped 6; count of bases not matched to a gene: 3. The germline V gene has CDR1 MNHEY and CDR2 SMNVEV (reference sequence). The CDR3 contains 13 residues.

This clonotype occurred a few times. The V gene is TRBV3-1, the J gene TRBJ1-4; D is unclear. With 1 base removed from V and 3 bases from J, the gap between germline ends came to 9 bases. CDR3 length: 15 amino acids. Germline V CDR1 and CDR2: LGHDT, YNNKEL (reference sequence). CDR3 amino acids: CASSQGWTANEKLFF. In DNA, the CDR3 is TGTGCCAGCAGCCAAGGGTGGACCGCTAATGAAAAACTGTTTTTT.

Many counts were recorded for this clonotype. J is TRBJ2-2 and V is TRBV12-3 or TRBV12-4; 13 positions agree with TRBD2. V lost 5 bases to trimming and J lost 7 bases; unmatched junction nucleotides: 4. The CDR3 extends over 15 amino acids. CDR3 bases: TGTGCCAGCAGTGCACTAGCGGGGGGGTTCGGGGAGCTGTTTTTT. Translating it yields CASSALAGGFGELFF.

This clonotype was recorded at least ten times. CDR3 nucleotides: TGCGCCAGCAGCTTAAGGGGCCGTTTGGTGACAGTCACCTACGAGCAGTACTTC. Translated, it gives CASSLRGRLVTVTYEQYF. This chain connects TRBV5-1 to TRBJ2-7; a possible D gene is TRBD1 (5 bases). Trimming shortened V by 2 bases and J by 2 bases, and 23 bases separated the two germline ends. Per germline, CDR1 SGHRS and CDR2 YFSETQ. The CDR3 spans 18 residues.

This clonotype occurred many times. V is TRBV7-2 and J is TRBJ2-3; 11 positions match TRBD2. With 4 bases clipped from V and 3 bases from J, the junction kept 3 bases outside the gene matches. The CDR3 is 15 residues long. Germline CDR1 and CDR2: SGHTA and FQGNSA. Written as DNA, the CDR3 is TGTGCCAGCAGCTCGACTAGCGGGGATACAGATACGCAGTATTTT. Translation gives CASSSTSGDTDTQYF.

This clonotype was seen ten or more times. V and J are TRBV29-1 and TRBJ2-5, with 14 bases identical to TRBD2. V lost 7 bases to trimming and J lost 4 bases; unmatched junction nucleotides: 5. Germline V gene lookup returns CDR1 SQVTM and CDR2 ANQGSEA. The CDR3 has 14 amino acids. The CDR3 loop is CSAKGTSGRETQYF. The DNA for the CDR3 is TGCAGCGCCAAAGGGACTAGCGGGAGAGAGACCCAGTACTTC.

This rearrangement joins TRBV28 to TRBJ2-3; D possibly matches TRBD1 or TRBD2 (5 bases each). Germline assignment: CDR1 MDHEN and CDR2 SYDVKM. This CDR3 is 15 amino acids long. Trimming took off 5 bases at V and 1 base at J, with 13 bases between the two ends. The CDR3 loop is CASSPPTGRTDTQYF. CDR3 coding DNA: TGTGCCAGCAGTCCCCCTACGGGACGCACAGATACGCAGTATTTT. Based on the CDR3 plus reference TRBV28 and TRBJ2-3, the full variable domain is DVKVTQSSRYLVKRTGEKVFLECVQDMDHENMFWYRQDPGLGLRLIYFSYDVKMKEKGDIPEGYSVSREKKERFSLILESASTNQTSMYLCASSPPTGRTDTQYFGPGTRLTVL.

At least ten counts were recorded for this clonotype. The CDR3 here is CASSVSTGQETQYF. CDR3 in DNA: TGTGCCAGCAGCGTCTCAACAGGGCAAGAGACCCAGTACTTC. V gene TRBV9 combines with J gene TRBJ2-5, with D possibly being TRBD1 (6 bases). Germline CDR1 and CDR2: SGDLS and YYNGEE. CDR3 length: 14 residues. Trimming shortened V by 2 bases and J by 2 bases, and 10 bases separated the two germline ends.

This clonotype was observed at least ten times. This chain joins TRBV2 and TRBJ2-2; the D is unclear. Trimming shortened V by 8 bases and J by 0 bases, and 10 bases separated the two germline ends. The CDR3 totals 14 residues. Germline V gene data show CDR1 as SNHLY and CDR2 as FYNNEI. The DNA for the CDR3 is TGTGCCAGCGGAAGGACGGCGAACACCGGGGAGCTGTTTTTT. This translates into CASGRTANTGELFF.

In nucleotides, the CDR3 is TGCAGTGCTAGAGAATATGGGAGGGCGGGTAATTCACCCCTCCACTTT. Amino acid sequence: CSAREYGRAGNSPLHF. The rearrangement links TRBV20-1 to TRBJ1-6; no clear D. With 0 bases removed from V and 6 bases from J, the gap between germline ends came to 15 bases. Germline loops: CDR1 DFQATT, CDR2 SNEGSKA (reference sequence). CDR3 length equals 16 residues.

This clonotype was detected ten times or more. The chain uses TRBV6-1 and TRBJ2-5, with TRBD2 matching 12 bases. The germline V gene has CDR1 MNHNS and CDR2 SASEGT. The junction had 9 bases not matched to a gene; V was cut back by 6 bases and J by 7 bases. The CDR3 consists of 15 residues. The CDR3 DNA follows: TGTGCCAGCAGGGAAAAGACTAGCGGGGGCATGACCCAGTACTTC. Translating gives CASREKTSGGMTQYF.

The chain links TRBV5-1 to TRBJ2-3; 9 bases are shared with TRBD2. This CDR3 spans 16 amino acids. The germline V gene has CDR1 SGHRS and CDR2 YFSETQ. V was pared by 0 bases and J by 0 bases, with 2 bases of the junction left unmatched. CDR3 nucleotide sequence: TGCGCCAGCAGCTTGGATAGCGGGAGAAGCACAGATACGCAGTATTTT. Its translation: CASSLDSGRSTDTQYF.

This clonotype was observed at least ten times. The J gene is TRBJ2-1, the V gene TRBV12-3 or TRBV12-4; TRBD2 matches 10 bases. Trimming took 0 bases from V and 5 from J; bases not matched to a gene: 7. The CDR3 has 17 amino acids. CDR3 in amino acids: CASSLARTSGSDNEQFF. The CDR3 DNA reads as TGTGCCAGCAGTTTAGCCCGGACTAGCGGATCGGACAATGAGCAGTTCTTC.

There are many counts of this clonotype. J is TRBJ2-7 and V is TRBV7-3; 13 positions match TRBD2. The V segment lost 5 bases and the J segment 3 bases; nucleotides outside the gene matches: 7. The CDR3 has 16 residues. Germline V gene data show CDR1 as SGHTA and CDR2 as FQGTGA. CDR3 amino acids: CASSKTGLAGVYEQYF. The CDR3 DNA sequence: TGTGCCAGCAGCAAAACAGGACTAGCGGGGGTCTACGAGCAGTACTTC.

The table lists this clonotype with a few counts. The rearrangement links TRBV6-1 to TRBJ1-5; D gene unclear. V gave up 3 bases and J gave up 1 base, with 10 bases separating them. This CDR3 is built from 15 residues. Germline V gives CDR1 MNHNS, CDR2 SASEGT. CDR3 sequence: CASSEHIMSNQPQHF. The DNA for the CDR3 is TGTGCCAGCAGTGAGCATATAATGAGCAATCAGCCCCAGCATTTT.

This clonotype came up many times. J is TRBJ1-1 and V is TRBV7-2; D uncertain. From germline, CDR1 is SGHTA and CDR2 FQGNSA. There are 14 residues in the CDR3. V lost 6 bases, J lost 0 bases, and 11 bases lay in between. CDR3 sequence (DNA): TGTGCCAGCAGTCCCTCCGAGATGAACACTGAAGCTTTCTTT. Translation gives CASSPSEMNTEAFF.

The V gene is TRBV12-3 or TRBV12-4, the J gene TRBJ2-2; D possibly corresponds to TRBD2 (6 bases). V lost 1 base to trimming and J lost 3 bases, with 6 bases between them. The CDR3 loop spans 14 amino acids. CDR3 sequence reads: CASSLVADTGELFF. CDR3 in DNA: TGTGCCAGCAGTTTAGTAGCGGACACCGGGGAGCTGTTTTTT.

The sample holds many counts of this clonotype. The CDR3 reads CASSSWTGTDTQYF. CDR3 nucleotides: TGTGCCAGCAGTTCCTGGACAGGCACAGATACGCAGTATTTT. This rearrangement joins TRBV6-5 to TRBJ2-3; TRBD1 might be the D (6 bases). The germline V gene has CDR1 MNHEY and CDR2 SVGAGI. The CDR3 is 14 amino acids. With 4 bases removed from V and 1 base from J, the gap between germline ends came to 9 bases.

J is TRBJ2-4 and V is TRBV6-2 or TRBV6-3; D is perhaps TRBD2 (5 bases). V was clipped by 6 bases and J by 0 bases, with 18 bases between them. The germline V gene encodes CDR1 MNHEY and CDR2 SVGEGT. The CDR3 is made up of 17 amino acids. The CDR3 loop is CASRPIERRGAKNIQYF. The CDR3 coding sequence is TGTGCCAGCAGGCCCATTGAGCGACGGGGAGCCAAAAACATTCAGTACTTC.

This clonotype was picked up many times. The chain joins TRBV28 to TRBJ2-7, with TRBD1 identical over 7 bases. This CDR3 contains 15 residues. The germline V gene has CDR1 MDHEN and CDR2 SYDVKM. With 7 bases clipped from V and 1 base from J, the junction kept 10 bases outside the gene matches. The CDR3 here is CASTKPTGYSYEQYF. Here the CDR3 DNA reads TGTGCCAGCACCAAACCGACAGGGTATTCCTACGAGCAGTACTTC. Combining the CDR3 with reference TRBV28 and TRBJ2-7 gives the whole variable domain DVKVTQSSRYLVKRTGEKVFLECVQDMDHENMFWYRQDPGLGLRLIYFSYDVKMKEKGDIPEGYSVSREKKERFSLILESASTNQTSMYLCASTKPTGYSYEQYFGPGTRLTVT.

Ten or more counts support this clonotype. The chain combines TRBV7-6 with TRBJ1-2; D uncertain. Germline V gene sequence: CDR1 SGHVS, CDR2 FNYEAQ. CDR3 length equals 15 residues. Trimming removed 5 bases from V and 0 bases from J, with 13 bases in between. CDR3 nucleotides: TGTGCCAGCAGCCAAACCTATCAACCTAACTATGGCTACACCTTC. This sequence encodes CASSQTYQPNYGYTF. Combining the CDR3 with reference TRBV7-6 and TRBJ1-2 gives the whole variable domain GAGVSQSPRYKVTKRGQDVALRCDPISGHVSLYWYRQALGQGPEFLTYFNYEAQQDKSGLPNDRFSAERPEGSISTLTIQRTEQRDSAMYRCASSQTYQPNYGYTFGSGTRLTVV.